A selection of T cell receptor beta chains follows, all from one sample in a study of shared T cell receptors in the human thymus. Clones were read by immunoSEQ multiplex PCR, and TCRdb kept only the in-frame ones, dropping some. The sample consists of 600,000 or so clones, 80% to 90% of them appearing once. The same data also contributed to another study, on human thymus T cells.

Material for sequencing was thymocytes. The receptors come from a boy younger than two with a congenital heart defect. Both conserved end residues are part of each CDR3. D genes are given only for firm matches. Clone size is given for some rows only: seen once, a few or many times, or a class if the clone is expanded.

TRBV23-1,NA,NA,TRBJ2-7,TGCGCCAGCAGTCCAAAATCGGCGCGGACCTACGAGCAGTACTTC,CASSPKSARTYEQYF
TRBV4-1,NA,TRBD1,TRBJ1-1,TGCGCCAGCAGCAACAGGGGGCTTGGGAACACTGAAGCTTTCTTT,CASSNRGLGNTEAFF
TRBV5-4,NA,TRBD1,TRBJ1-2,TGTGCCAGCAGCACCTATACAGGGGACAACCCCATAGTATGGTATGGCTACACCTTC,CASSTYTGDNPIVWYGYTF
TRBV9,NA,NA,TRBJ1-6,TGTGCCAGCAGCCCGGGAGGAGATAATTCACCCCTCCACTTT,CASSPGGDNSPLHF
TRBV7-2,NA,NA,TRBJ2-7,TGTGCCAGCAGCTCCTTGACAGTCTCCTACGAGCAGTACTTC,CASSSLTVSYEQYF
TRBV6-5,NA,NA,TRBJ2-1,TGTGCCAGCGTCGGGGGAGCGTACAATGAGCAGTTCTTC,CASVGGAYNEQFF
TRBV27,NA,TRBD2,TRBJ2-7,TGTGCCAGCAGTTTTAGTCCCCCCCTAGCGGGATTGGAGCAGTACTTC,CASSFSPPLAGLEQYF
TRBV5-1,NA,TRBD2,TRBJ2-1,TGCGCCAGCAGCCGAGGGACTAGCGGAAACAATGAGCAGTTCTTC,CASSRGTSGNNEQFF
TRBV7-6,NA,TRBD2,TRBJ2-2,TGTGCCAGCAGCTTAAAGCGGGGGCCCGGGGAGCTGTTTTTT,CASSLKRGPGELFF
TRBV5-6,NA,TRBD2,TRBJ2-7,TGTGCCAGCAGCTTGGGGTCGGGCCCGGGGGGTTACGAGCAGTACTTC,CASSLGSGPGGYEQYF
TRBV6-5,NA,NA,TRBJ2-1,TGTGCCAGCAGTTACGAGCGCGGGAATCCCTACAATGAGCAGTTCTTC,CASSYERGNPYNEQFF
TRBV21-1,NA,NA,TRBJ2-3,TGTGCCAGCAGCAATAACGGGAGTACAGATACGCAGTATTTT,CASSNNGSTDTQYF
TRBV9,NA,NA,TRBJ1-2,TGTGCCAGCAGCGTAGATAGCTGGCAAGTAAACAACTCTAACTATGGCTACACCTTC,CASSVDSWQVNNSNYGYTF
TRBV7-9,few,NA,TRBJ2-7,TGTGCCAGCAGCTCGGAGAGAGGGACTCACGAGCAGTACTTC,CASSSERGTHEQYF
TRBV6-6,once,TRBD1,TRBJ1-1,TGTGCCAGCCTCCGGCGGGGACAGGGGATGAACACTGAAGCTTTCTTT,CASLRRGQGMNTEAFF
TRBV5-1,NA,TRBD1,TRBJ1-2,TGCGCCAGCAGCGGGACAGGCCTTGGCTACACCTTC,CASSGTGLGYTF
TRBV4-3,NA,TRBD2,TRBJ2-1,TGCGCCAGCAGCCAAGATAGAGCGGGAAGGTACAATGAGCAGTTCTTC,CASSQDRAGRYNEQFF
TRBV2,NA,TRBD2,TRBJ2-1,TGTGCCAGCAGTGAAAAATCGGGGGGGCTTTTGGATGAGCAGTTCTTC,CASSEKSGGLLDEQFF
TRBV28,NA,NA,TRBJ2-7,TGTGCCAGCAGGGGAGGCAGCTCCTACGAGCAGTACTTC,CASRGGSSYEQYF
TRBV7-8,NA,TRBD1,TRBJ2-7,TGTGCCAGCAGCTTTAACCGGGACAGGGTCTCCTACGAGCAGTACTTC,CASSFNRDRVSYEQYF
TRBV9,NA,NA,TRBJ2-2,TGTGCCACACAGGGCCCGAACACCGGGGAGCTGTTTTTT,CATQGPNTGELFF
TRBV27,NA,NA,TRBJ2-1,TGTGCCAGCAGTTTTAGAGGATACTCCTACAATGAGCAGTTCTTC,CASSFRGYSYNEQFF
TRBV27,NA,NA,TRBJ2-1,TGTGCCAGCAGTGCAAGACAGAGGAGCTCCTACAATGAGCAGTTCTTC,CASSARQRSSYNEQFF
TRBV10-2,NA,TRBD2,TRBJ2-5,TGCGCCAGCAGTGAGTCTGGGACTAGCGCACAGTACTTC,CASSESGTSAQYF
TRBV4-1,NA,TRBD1,TRBJ2-7,TGCGCCAGCAGCCAGGCGAAGGCCGGGACAGGGACCTACGAGCAGTACTTC,CASSQAKAGTGTYEQYF
TRBV2,NA,NA,TRBJ2-7,TGTGCCAGCAGTCGCGGAGGAATCTACGAGCAGTACTTC,CASSRGGIYEQYF
TRBV5-4,NA,TRBD2,TRBJ2-1,TGTGCCAGCAGCTTGGCCCCCGGGACTAGAAAGAACAATGAGCAGTTCTTC,CASSLAPGTRKNNEQFF
TRBV27,NA,TRBD2,TRBJ2-2,TGTGCCAGCAGTTTAAGGGGACTAGTGAACACCGGGGAGCTGTTTTTT,CASSLRGLVNTGELFF
TRBV6-1,NA,NA,TRBJ2-1,TGTGCCAGCAGTGAAAAACTAGCCCCATCCTACAATGAGCAGTTCTTC,CASSEKLAPSYNEQFF
TRBV5-6,NA,TRBD2,TRBJ2-1,TGTGCCAGCTGCCCCGGTGGTGCGGGAGCTGGTAGTAATGAGCAGTTCTTC,CASCPGGAGAGSNEQFF
TRBV5-6,NA,TRBD1,TRBJ2-2,TGTGCCAGCAGCTTACCCCAGCCACGACAGGGCAGCACCGGGGAGCTGTTTTTT,CASSLPQPRQGSTGELFF
TRBV28,NA,TRBD1,TRBJ2-7,TGTGCCAGCAGTTGGGACAGGGGGTCCGTGGTCGAATCCTACGAGCAGTACTTC,CASSWDRGSVVESYEQYF
TRBV28,NA,NA,TRBJ2-4,TGTGCCAGCACTACCCCGGGACTGTCCCTATCCAAAAACATTCAGTACTTC,CASTTPGLSLSKNIQYF
TRBV5-4,few,NA,TRBJ1-4,TGTGCCAGCAGCTCCGGGCCAAGGGGAACTAATGAAAAACTGTTTTTT,CASSSGPRGTNEKLFF
TRBV4-3,NA,NA,TRBJ2-7,TGCGCCAGCAGCCAAGTTAAGAGCGCCTACGAGCAGTACTTC,CASSQVKSAYEQYF
TRBV6-1,once,TRBD1,TRBJ1-1,TGTGCCGGGAACAGGGGACCGAACACTGAAGCTTTCTTT,CAGNRGPNTEAFF
TRBV5-1,NA,NA,TRBJ2-1,TGCGCCAGCAAAGGAGTCAATGAGCAGTTCTTC,CASKGVNEQFF
TRBV5-4,NA,TRBD1,TRBJ1-6,TGTGCCAGCAGTTCCGGACAGGTGAATTCACCCCTCCACTTT,CASSSGQVNSPLHF
TRBV28,NA,NA,TRBJ1-2,TGTGCCAGCAGTTTATGGACATCCCTTTCAACTTATGGCTACACCTTC,CASSLWTSLSTYGYTF
TRBV5-1,NA,TRBD2,TRBJ2-4,TGCGCCAGCAGCCTCGGGTCCGGTCTAGCGGGAGATAAGGGTGTCAAAAACATTCAGTACTTC,CASSLGSGLAGDKGVKNIQYF
TRBV7-2,NA,NA,TRBJ1-4,TGTGCCAGCAGCCTAGCTTCAGGGGCAACTAATGAAAAACTGTTTTTT,CASSLASGATNEKLFF
TRBV5-1,NA,NA,TRBJ2-3,TGCGCCAGCAGCGTGCGGCGGTCAGACACAGATACGCAGTATTTT,CASSVRRSDTDTQYF
TRBV12-5,once,TRBD2,TRBJ2-1,TGTGCTAGTGGTTTTGTTAACCTAGCGGGAGCCGGAAATGAGCAGTTCTTC,CASGFVNLAGAGNEQFF
TRBV5-4,NA,TRBD2,TRBJ2-3,TGTGCCAGCAGCTATGAGGGTGTGCAGGGCGGGGGTCACACAGATACGCAGTATTTT,CASSYEGVQGGGHTDTQYF
TRBV4-3,NA,TRBD2,TRBJ2-7,TGCGCCAGCAGCCAAGAACCCCGAGGTAGCGGGAGTCGCTACGAGCAGTACTTC,CASSQEPRGSGSRYEQYF
TRBV27,once,TRBD2,TRBJ2-4,TGTGCCAGCAGTGGTCTAGCGGGAGGGATACACATTCAGTACTTC,CASSGLAGGIHIQYF
TRBV10-3,NA,TRBD2,TRBJ2-3,TGTGCCACCGAAAAAGGACTAGCGGGCTTACCCACAGATACGCAGTATTTT,CATEKGLAGLPTDTQYF
TRBV7-9,NA,NA,TRBJ1-1,TGTGCCAGCAGCTTAGGGGTGGGTCAGGTGCCTGAAGCTTTCTTT,CASSLGVGQVPEAFF
TRBV10-3,NA,NA,TRBJ1-6,TGTGCCATCAGTGGTGGAGGGCACTATAATTCACCCCTCCACTTT,CAISGGGHYNSPLHF
TRBV15,NA,NA,TRBJ2-3,TGTGCCACCAGCAGAGGGGAAGGTGGGGGGGCCGTCACAGATACGCAGTATTTT,CATSRGEGGGAVTDTQYF
TRBV5-4,NA,NA,TRBJ1-1,TGTGCCAGCAGCTTGGTACAACACCTCAGGGGTTTGAACACTGAAGCTTTCTTT,CASSLVQHLRGLNTEAFF
TRBV4-1,NA,NA,TRBJ2-1,TGCGCCAGCAGCCAAGAAAAGTGGAGGGAAGATGAGCAGTTCTTC,CASSQEKWREDEQFF
TRBV4-2,NA,NA,TRBJ2-7,TGTGCCAGCAGCCAAGTTTTGCGACATCGTGACTACGAGCAGTACTTC,CASSQVLRHRDYEQYF